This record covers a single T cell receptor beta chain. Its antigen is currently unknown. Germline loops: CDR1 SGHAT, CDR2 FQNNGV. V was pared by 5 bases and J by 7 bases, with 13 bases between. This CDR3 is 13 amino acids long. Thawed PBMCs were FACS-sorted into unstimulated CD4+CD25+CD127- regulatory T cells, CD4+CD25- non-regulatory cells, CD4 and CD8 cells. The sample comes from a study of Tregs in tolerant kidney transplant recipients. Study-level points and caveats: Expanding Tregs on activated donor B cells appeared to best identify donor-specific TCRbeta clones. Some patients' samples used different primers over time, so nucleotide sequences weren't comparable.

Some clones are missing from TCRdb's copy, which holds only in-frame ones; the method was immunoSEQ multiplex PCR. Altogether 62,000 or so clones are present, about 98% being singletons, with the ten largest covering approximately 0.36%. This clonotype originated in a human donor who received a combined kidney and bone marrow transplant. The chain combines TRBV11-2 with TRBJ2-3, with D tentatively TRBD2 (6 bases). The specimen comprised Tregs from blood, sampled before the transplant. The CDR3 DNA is TGTGCCAGCAGCCCCCTCGGACTAAATACGCAGTATTTT. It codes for CASSPLGLNTQYF.